Described below is a single TCR beta chain sequence and its context. Antigen unknown. This specimen belongs to a study of human CD8 memory T cell subsets. Production of TCR beta libraries used UMI-labeled 5' RACE as the method. Reprocessing the 5' RACE reads, TCRdb reports a single entry for every CDR3 protein and omits DNA. Its listing shows 7,000 or so distinct CDR3 sequences. Study conclusions and caveats: T cells showing similarly high diversity were the stem-like memory and precursor exhausted cells, not the effector memory cells. It was suggested by Chao1 estimates that stem-like memory T cells were more diverse than precursor exhausted T cells.

Cells classed as stem-like memory CD8+ T cells (TSTEM) were CCR7+ PD-1- TIGIT-. It was negative magnetic separation that enriched the total CD8+ T cells. In germline, CDR1 is SGHNT, CDR2 YYREEE (reference sequence). This CDR3 has 17 residues. The origin of this receptor is a human donor in good health. Sequencing input: CD8+ stem-like memory T cells (TSCM and TCM) sorted from PBMCs. Subset reported: stem-like memory CD8 T cells (TSTEM), CCR7+ PD-1- TIGIT-. This chain uses TRBV5-4 with TRBJ1-5; TCRdb calls TRBD1, which cannot be checked without DNA. The CDR3 sequence: CASSPETASGFNQPQHF.